This T cell receptor beta chain was obtained from a study of cytomegalovirus exposure and HLA in healthy donors. CDR1 SEHNR and CDR2 FQNEAQ come from the germline V gene (reference sequence). V shed 4 bases and J 6 bases; nucleotides not matched to a gene: 11. The CDR3 length is 15 residues. General study points: Reportedly, diagnosis of cytomegalovirus status by the classifier showed high specificity and sensitivity. Researchers reported that three CMV-associated chains were confirmed in vitro as CMV antigen-specific. 164 TCR beta chains were listed as cytomegalovirus-associated.

Clones were sequenced by immunoSEQ multiplex PCR, and TCRdb holds only the in-frame ones, with some missing. The sample contains 70,000 to 80,000 clones, roughly 93% of which appear only once. Concerning this clone itself: The antigen is not known.

Separate from the approximately 670-subject first cohort was the 120-subject validation cohort, to which the donors belonged. This receptor was taken from a woman younger than 30 in good health and CMV-seropositive. The sample taken for sequencing was PBMCs. The chain employs TRBV7-9 and TRBJ1-1, with 7 bases aligning to TRBD1. DNA for the CDR3: TGTGCCAGCAGCTCGAAGACAGGGCGTTACGCTGAAGCTTTCTTT. As protein: CASSSKTGRYAEAFF.